This is a list of T cell receptor beta chains from one sample in a study of beta chain features in type 1 diabetes. TCRdb's table, derived via immunoSEQ multiplex PCR, lists solely in-frame clones and lacks some. The sample contains 350,000 to 450,000 clones, roughly 16% of which appear only once. Sample: naive CD4+ T cells from blood. The origin of the receptors is a woman between 18 and 29 years old in good health. The CDR3 runs from the conserved cysteine through the conserved F or W. The D gene is left open where the match is weak. A clone size is listed for some rows: how often the clone was seen (once, few, many), or a class if it is expanded.

len | j_gene | abundance | d_gene | v_gene | CDR3aa | CDR3nt
14 | TRBJ2-3 | NA | NA | TRBV27 | CASSNGGIADTQYF | TGTGCCAGCAGCAATGGGGGGATTGCAGATACGCAGTATTTT
15 | TRBJ2-1 | NA | TRBD1 | TRBV4-2 | CASSHAAGGSLQQFF | TGTGCCAGCAGCCACGCAGCAGGGGGCAGTCTCCAGCAGTTCTTC
15 | TRBJ1-2 | few | NA | TRBV25-1 | CASSESVRGNYGYTF | TGTGCCAGCAGTGAATCGGTCAGGGGAAACTATGGCTACACCTTC
14 | TRBJ2-3 | NA | NA | TRBV19 | CASSIAEPGDTQYF | TGTGCCAGTAGTATAGCGGAGCCGGGAGATACGCAGTATTTT
12 | TRBJ1-5 | few | NA | TRBV30 | CAWSKGVQPQHF | TGTGCCTGGAGCAAAGGGGTACAGCCCCAGCATTTT
13 | TRBJ2-5 | NA | NA | TRBV6-5 | CASRSRMLETQYF | TGTGCCAGCAGGTCGAGGATGTTGGAGACCCAGTACTTC
14 | TRBJ2-7 | few | NA | TRBV13 | CASSSAQRAYEQYF | TGTGCCAGCAGCAGCGCCCAGAGGGCCTACGAGCAGTACTTC
17 | TRBJ2-1 | NA | NA | TRBV7-9 | CASSLDELRVIYNEQFF | TGTGCCAGCAGCTTAGACGAGTTACGGGTAATCTACAATGAGCAGTTCTTC
11 | TRBJ2-7 | few | NA | TRBV5-1 | CASSLDGEQYF | TGCGCCAGCAGCTTGGACGGCGAGCAGTACTTC
13 | TRBJ1-2 | few | NA | TRBV29-1 | CSVEEQEQYGYTF | TGCAGCGTTGAAGAGCAAGAACAGTATGGCTACACCTTC
15 | TRBJ1-5 | NA | NA | TRBV7-9 | CASSLAADSNQPQHF | TGTGCCAGCAGCTTAGCGGCAGATAGCAATCAGCCCCAGCATTTT
15 | TRBJ2-2 | NA | NA | TRBV25-1 | CASSEVYTNTGELFF | TGTGCCAGCAGTGAGGTGTACACCAACACCGGGGAGCTGTTTTTT
15 | TRBJ2-5 | few | NA | TRBV7-9 | CASSTTGTYKETQYF | TGTGCCAGCAGCACCACCGGGACATACAAAGAGACCCAGTACTTC
13 | TRBJ1-2 | few | NA | TRBV9 | CASSANLGYGYTF | TGTGCCAGCAGCGCTAACCTCGGGTATGGCTACACCTTC
14 | TRBJ2-3 | NA | NA | TRBV4-3 | CASSQERVADTQYF | TGCGCCAGCAGCCAAGAGAGGGTGGCAGATACGCAGTATTTT
14 | TRBJ2-1 | NA | TRBD2 | TRBV14 | CASSPMTSGRMQFF | TGTGCCAGCAGCCCCATGACTAGCGGGAGAATGCAGTTCTTC
12 | TRBJ1-1 | few | TRBD1 | TRBV30 | CATRQGNTEAFF | TGTGCCACCCGACAGGGAAACACTGAAGCTTTCTTT
14 | TRBJ2-2 | NA | NA | TRBV7-2 | CASSYGGATGELFF | TGTGCCAGCAGCTATGGGGGGGCCACCGGGGAGCTGTTTTTT
15 | TRBJ2-7 | few | TRBD2 | TRBV9 | CASSVSSGRAYEQYF | TGTGCCAGCAGCGTAAGCAGCGGGAGGGCCTACGAGCAGTACTTC
14 | TRBJ1-4 | NA | NA | TRBV6-5 | CASSYGGTNEKLFF | TGTGCCAGCAGTTATGGGGGGACTAATGAAAAACTGTTTTTT
14 | TRBJ1-5 | NA | NA | TRBV19 | CASSSFLSNQPQHF | TGTGCCAGTAGTTCCTTCCTGAGCAATCAGCCCCAGCATTTT
13 | TRBJ2-7 | NA | NA | TRBV4-3 | CASSQALFYEQYF | TGCGCCAGCAGCCAAGCCCTCTTCTACGAGCAGTACTTC
16 | TRBJ2-1 | few | TRBD1 | TRBV6-5 | CASSYESGTGGYEQFF | TGTGCCAGCAGTTACGAGTCCGGGACAGGGGGATATGAGCAGTTCTTC
14 | TRBJ2-3 | NA | NA | TRBV7-2 | CASSLDGGGGTQYF | TGTGCCAGCAGCTTAGATGGGGGAGGGGGTACGCAGTATTTT